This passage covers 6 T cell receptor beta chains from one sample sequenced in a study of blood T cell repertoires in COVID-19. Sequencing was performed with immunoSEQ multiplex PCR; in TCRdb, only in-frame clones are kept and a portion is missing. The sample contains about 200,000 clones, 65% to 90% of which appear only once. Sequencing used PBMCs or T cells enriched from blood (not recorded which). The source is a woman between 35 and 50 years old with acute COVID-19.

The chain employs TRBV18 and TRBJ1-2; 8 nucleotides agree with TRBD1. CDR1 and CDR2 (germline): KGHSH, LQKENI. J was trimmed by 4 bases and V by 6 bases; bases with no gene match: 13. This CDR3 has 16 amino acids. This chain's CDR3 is CASSHGEQGGSYGYTF. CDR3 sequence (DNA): TGTGCCAGCTCCCACGGCGAACAGGGGGGGTCCTATGGCTACACCTTC.

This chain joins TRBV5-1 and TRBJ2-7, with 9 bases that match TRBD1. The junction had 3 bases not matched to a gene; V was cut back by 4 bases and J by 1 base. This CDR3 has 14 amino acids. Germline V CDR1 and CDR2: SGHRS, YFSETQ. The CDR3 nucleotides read TGCGCCAGCAGCCGGGACAGGGAATCCTACGAGCAGTACTTC. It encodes CASSRDRESYEQYF. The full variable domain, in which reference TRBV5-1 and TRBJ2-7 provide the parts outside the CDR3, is KAGVTQTPRYLIKTRGQQVTLSCSPISGHRSVSWYQQTPGQGLQFLFEYFSETQRNKGNFPGRFSGRQFSNSRSEMNVSTLELGDSALYLCASSRDRESYEQYFGPGTRLTVT.

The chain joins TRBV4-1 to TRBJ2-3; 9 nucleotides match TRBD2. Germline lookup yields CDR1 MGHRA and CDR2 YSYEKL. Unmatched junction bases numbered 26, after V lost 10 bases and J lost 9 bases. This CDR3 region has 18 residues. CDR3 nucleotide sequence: TGCGCCAACGCCCCCCCGGACCCTGGGACTAGCAGGAGTCGGACGCAGTATTTT. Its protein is CANAPPDPGTSRSRTQYF.

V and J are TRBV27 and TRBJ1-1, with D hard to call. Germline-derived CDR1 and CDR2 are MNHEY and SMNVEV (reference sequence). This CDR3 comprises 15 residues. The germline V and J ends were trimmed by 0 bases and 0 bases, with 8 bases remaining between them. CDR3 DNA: TGTGCCAGCAGTTTATCGAGACAAATGAACACTGAAGCTTTCTTT. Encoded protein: CASSLSRQMNTEAFF.

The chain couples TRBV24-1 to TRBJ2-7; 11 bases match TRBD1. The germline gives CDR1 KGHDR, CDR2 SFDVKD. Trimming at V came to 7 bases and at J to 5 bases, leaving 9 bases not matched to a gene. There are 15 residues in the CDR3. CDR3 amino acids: CATSAGQGARDEQYF. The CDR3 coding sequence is TGTGCCACCAGCGCTGGACAGGGGGCGCGAGACGAGCAGTACTTC.

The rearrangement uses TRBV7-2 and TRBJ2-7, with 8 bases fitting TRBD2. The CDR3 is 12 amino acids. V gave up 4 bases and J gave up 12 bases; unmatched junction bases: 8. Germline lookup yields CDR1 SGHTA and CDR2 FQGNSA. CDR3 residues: CASSSGGTSRYF. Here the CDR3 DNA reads TGTGCCAGCAGCTCAGGTGGGACTAGTCGGTACTTC.